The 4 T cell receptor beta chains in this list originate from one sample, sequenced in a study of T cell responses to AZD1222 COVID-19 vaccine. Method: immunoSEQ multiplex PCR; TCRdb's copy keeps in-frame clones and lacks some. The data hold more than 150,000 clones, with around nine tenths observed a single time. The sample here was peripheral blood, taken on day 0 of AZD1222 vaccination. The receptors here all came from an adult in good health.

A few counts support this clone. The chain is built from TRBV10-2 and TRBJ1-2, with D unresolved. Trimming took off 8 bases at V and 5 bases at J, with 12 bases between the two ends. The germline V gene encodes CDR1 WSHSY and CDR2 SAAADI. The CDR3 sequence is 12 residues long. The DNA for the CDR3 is TGCGCCAGCGCGACGGATGCTTATGGCTACACCTTC. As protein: CASATDAYGYTF.

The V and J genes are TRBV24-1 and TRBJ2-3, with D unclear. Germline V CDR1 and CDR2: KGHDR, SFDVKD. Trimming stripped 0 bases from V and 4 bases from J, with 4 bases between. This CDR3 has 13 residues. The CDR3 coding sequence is TGTGCCACCAGTGATTTGCAGCCAGATACGCAGTATTTT. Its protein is CATSDLQPDTQYF.

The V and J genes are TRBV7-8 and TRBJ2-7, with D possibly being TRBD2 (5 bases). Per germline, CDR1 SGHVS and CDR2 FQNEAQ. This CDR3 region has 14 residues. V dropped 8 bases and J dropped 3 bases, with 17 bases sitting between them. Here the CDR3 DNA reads TGTGCCAGCTCTGCGGGTCGCTACGTCTACGAGCAGTACTTC. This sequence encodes CASSAGRYVYEQYF.

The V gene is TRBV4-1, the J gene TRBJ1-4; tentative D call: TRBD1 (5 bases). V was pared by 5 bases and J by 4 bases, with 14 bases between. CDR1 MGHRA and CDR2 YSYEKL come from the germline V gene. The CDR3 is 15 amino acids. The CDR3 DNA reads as TGCGCCAGCAGCTCCCACAGGAGAATTAATGAAAAACTGTTTTTT. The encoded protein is CASSSHRRINEKLFF.